The 9 T cell receptor beta chains listed next were all sequenced from one sample in a study of CD8 T cells in ankylosing spondylitis. Each CDR3 protein gets one entry after TCRdb re-called the 5' RACE reads with MiXCR. In the table there are around 150,000 distinct CDR3 sequences, around two fifths of which are singletons. Sequencing was performed on synovial fluid, either unsorted or a sorted T cell fraction (not recorded which). Source of these receptors: a male donor with ankylosing spondylitis.

This rearrangement joins TRBV27 to TRBJ2-7, with D perhaps TRBD2 (5 bases). Germline loops: CDR1 MNHEY, CDR2 SMNVEV (reference sequence). Trimming took 6 bases from V and 2 from J, leaving 14 bases between them. CDR3 size: 14 residues. In DNA, the CDR3 is TGTGCCAGCAGCCCCGGGAATGAGGCCTACGAGCAGTACTTC. Protein product: CASSPGNEAYEQYF.

CDR3 sequence (DNA): TGTGCCAGTAGTCGGGCCCCTTGGGATGAGCAGTTCTTC. Its translation: CASSRAPWDEQFF. The chain couples TRBV19 to TRBJ2-1; unclear D gene. This CDR3 comprises 13 residues. CDR1 and CDR2 (germline): LNHDA, SQIVND (reference sequence). Trimming stripped 5 bases from V and 8 bases from J, with 13 bases between. Combining the CDR3 with reference TRBV19 and TRBJ2-1 gives the whole variable domain DGGITQSPKYLFRKEGQNVTLSCEQNLNHDAMYWYRQDPGQGLRLIYYSQIVNDFQKGDIAEGYSVSREKKESFPLTVTSAQKNPTAFYLCASSRAPWDEQFFGPGTRLTVL.

The J gene is TRBJ2-5, the V gene TRBV7-2; D is possibly TRBD1 or TRBD2 (5 bases each). CDR1 and CDR2 (germline): SGHTA, FQGNSA. The CDR3 has 15 amino acids. Trimming stripped 5 bases from V and 2 bases from J, with 15 bases between. The CDR3 is CASSPWGSIQETQYF. The CDR3 coding sequence is TGTGCCAGCAGCCCATGGGGGTCCATACAAGAGACCCAGTACTTC.

V usage is TRBV25-1 and J usage is TRBJ1-5; 7 bases map to TRBD1. The junction had 9 bases not matched to a gene; V was cut back by 2 bases and J by 2 bases. CDR1 is MGHDK and CDR2 is SYGVNS in the germline V gene. There are 17 residues in the CDR3. The CDR3 spells CASSENTGTVCNQPQHF. The CDR3 DNA is TGTGCCAGCAGTGAAAACACCGGGACAGTATGCAATCAGCCCCAGCATTTT.

The genes are TRBV20-1 and TRBJ2-7; 8 positions agree with TRBD2. The CDR3 loop spans 13 amino acids. CDR1 is DFQATT and CDR2 is SNEGSKA in the germline V gene (reference sequence). With 6 bases clipped from V and 4 bases from J, the junction kept 8 bases outside the gene matches. CDR3 protein: CSAGGRREYEQYF. CDR3 bases: TGCAGTGCGGGCGGGAGGAGGGAGTACGAGCAGTACTTC.

In this sample, this clonotype turned up a few times. The CDR3 is CASSPYLTGASADTQYF. CDR3 nucleotides: TGTGCCAGCAGCCCGTACCTCACGGGGGCTTCCGCAGATACGCAGTATTTT. This chain uses TRBV3-1 with TRBJ2-3; possibly TRBD1 or TRBD2 for D (6 bases each). Trimming left V 4 bases short and J 4 bases short, with 21 bases between. The CDR3 is 17 amino acids. CDR1 is LGHDT, CDR2 YNNKEL, per germline (reference sequence).

This clonotype showed up just a few times. The rearrangement joins TRBV5-1 to TRBJ2-2; a weak D match, TRBD2 (6 bases). V dropped 7 bases and J dropped 0 bases, with 13 bases sitting between them. The CDR3 totals 15 residues. Per germline, CDR1 SGHRS and CDR2 YFSETQ. CDR3 in amino acids: CASGGITANTGELFF. CDR3 in DNA: TGCGCCAGCGGGGGGATAACAGCGAACACCGGGGAGCTGTTTTTT.

This clonotype was detected once. V and J are TRBV4-1 and TRBJ1-2; no clear D. CDR1 and CDR2 from the germline V gene are MGHRA and YSYEKL. CDR3 length equals 15 residues. V was clipped by 2 bases and J by 4 bases, with 14 bases between them. CDR3 sequence: CASSQWAGWTYGYTF. In DNA, the CDR3 is TGCGCCAGCAGCCAATGGGCAGGCTGGACCTATGGCTACACCTTC.

The chain combines TRBV7-8 with TRBJ1-2, with 11 bases lining up with TRBD1. The CDR3 is made up of 15 amino acids. Trimming took 3 bases from V and 4 from J; bases not matched to a gene: 4. The germline V gene encodes CDR1 SGHVS and CDR2 FQNEAQ. CDR3 region: CASSLGTGGIYGYTF. CDR3 nucleotides: TGTGCCAGCAGCTTGGGGACAGGGGGAATCTATGGCTACACCTTC.